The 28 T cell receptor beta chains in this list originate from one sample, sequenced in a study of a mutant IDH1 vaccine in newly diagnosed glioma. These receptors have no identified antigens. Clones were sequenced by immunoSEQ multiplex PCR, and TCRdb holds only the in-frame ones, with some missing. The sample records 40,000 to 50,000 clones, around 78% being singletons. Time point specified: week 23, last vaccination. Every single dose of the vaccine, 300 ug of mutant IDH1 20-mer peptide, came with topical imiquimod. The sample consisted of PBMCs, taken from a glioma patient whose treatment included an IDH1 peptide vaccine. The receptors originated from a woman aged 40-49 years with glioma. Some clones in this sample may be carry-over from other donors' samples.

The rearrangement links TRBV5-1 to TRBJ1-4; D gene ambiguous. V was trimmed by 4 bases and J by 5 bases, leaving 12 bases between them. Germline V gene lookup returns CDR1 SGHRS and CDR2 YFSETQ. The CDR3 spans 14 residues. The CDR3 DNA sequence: TGCGCCAGCAGCCGGGAGCCCACGAATGAAAAACTGTTTTTT. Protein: CASSREPTNEKLFF.

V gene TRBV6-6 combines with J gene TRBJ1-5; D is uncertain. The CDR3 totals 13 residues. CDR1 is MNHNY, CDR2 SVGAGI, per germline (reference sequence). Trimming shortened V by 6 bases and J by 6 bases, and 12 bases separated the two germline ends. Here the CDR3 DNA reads TGTGCCAGCAGCTTCTCGCGCATTCAGCCCCAGCATTTT. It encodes CASSFSRIQPQHF.

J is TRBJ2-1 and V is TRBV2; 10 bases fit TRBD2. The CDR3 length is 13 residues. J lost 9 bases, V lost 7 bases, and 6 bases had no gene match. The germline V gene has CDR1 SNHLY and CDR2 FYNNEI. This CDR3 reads CASIEREGAEQFF. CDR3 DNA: TGTGCCAGCATTGAGCGGGAGGGTGCTGAGCAGTTCTTC. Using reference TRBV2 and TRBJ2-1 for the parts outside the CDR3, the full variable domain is EPEVTQTPSHQVTQMGQEVILRCVPISNHLYFYWYRQILGQKVEFLVSFYNNEISEKSEIFDDQFSVERPDGSNFTLKIRSTKLEDSAMYFCASIEREGAEQFFGPGTRLTVL.

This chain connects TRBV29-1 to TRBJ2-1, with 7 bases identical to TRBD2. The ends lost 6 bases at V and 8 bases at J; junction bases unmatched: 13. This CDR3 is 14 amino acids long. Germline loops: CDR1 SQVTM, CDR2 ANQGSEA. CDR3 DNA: TGCAGCGTCGCTCGTAGACTAGCCGACGATGAGCAGTTCTTC. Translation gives CSVARRLADDEQFF.

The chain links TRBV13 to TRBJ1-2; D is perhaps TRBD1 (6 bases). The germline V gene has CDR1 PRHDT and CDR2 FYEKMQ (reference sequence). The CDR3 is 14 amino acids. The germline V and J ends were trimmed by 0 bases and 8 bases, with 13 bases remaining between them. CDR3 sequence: CASSLGVGGNGYTF. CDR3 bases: TGTGCCAGCAGCTTAGGGGTAGGGGGGAACGGCTACACCTTC.

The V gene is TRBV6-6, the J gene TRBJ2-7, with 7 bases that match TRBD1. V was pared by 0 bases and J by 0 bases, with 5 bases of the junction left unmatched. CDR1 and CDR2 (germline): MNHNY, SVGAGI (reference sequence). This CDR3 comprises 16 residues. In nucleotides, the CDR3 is TGTGCCAGCAGTTACTCAGGGGGCACTAGCTCCTACGAGCAGTACTTC. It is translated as CASSYSGGTSSYEQYF.

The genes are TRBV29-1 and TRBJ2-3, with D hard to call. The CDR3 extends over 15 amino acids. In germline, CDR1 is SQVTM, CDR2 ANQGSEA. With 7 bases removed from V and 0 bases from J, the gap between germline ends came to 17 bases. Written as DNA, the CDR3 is TGCAGCGCCCCTCGACCTGACTCTAGCACAGATACGCAGTATTTT. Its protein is CSAPRPDSSTDTQYF.

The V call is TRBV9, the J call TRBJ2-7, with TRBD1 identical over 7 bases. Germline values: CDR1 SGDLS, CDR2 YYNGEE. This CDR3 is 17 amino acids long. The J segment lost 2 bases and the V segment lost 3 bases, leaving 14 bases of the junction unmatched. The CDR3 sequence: CASSAINLRDRAYEQYF. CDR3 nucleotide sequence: TGTGCCAGCAGCGCAATAAACCTCCGGGACAGAGCCTACGAGCAGTACTTC.

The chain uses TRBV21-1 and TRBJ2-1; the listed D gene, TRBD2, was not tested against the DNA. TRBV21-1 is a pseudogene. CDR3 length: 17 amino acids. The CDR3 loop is CASSSQPSISNYGEQFF. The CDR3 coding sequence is TGTGCCAGCAGCTCTCAACCCAGTATTTCGAACTACGGTGAGCAGTTCTTC.

CDR3 DNA: TGCGCCAGCAGCGCCAGGGACAGCCACTACGAGCAGTACTTC. Its protein product is CASSARDSHYEQYF. The chain is built from TRBV5-1 and TRBJ2-7; 7 bases align to TRBD1. After removal of 4 bases from V and 3 bases from J, the junction contained 7 bases not matched to a gene. The CDR3 runs to 14 residues. CDR1 and CDR2 (germline): SGHRS, YFSETQ.

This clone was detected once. The CDR3 DNA reads TGTGCCAGCAGCCCGGACAGGAGGGAAAAACTGTTTTTT. This codes for CASSPDRREKLFF. This chain connects TRBV7-2 to TRBJ1-4; 7 positions match TRBD1. The length of the CDR3 is 13 residues. V lost 5 bases to trimming and J lost 8 bases; unmatched junction nucleotides: 5. Germline CDR1 is SGHTA and CDR2 is FQGNSA.

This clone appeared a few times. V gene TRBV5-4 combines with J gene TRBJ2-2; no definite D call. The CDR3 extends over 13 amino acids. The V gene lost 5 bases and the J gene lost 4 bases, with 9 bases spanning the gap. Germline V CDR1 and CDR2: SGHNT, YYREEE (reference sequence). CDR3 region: CASRMEGTGELFF. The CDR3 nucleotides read TGTGCCAGCAGGATGGAAGGCACCGGGGAGCTGTTTTTT.

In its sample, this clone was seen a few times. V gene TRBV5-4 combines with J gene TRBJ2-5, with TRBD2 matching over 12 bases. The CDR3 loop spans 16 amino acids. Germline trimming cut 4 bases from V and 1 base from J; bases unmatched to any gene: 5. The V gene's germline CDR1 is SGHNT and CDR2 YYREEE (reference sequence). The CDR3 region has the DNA TGTGCCAGCAGCCCTATGACTAGCGGGGGCCAAGAGACCCAGTACTTC. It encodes CASSPMTSGGQETQYF.

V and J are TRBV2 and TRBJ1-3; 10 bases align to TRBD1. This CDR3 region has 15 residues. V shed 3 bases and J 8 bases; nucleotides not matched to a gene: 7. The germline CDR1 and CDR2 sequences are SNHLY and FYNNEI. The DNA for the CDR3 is TGTGCCAGCAGTGACAGAGACAGGGGGCGAGACACCATATATTTT. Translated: CASSDRDRGRDTIYF.

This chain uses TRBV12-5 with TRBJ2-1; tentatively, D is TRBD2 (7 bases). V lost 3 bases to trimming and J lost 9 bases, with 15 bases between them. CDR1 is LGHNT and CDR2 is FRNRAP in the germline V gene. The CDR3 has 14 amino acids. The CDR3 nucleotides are TGTGCTAGTGGTTTCGGGGGGCCCCGAGGTGAGCAGTTCTTC. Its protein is CASGFGGPRGEQFF. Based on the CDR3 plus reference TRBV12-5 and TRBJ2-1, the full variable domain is DARVTQTPRHKVTEMGQEVTMRCQPILGHNTVFWYRQTMMQGLELLAYFRNRAPLDDSGMPKDRFSAEMPDATLATLKIQPSEPRDSAVYFCASGFGGPRGEQFFGPGTRLTVL.

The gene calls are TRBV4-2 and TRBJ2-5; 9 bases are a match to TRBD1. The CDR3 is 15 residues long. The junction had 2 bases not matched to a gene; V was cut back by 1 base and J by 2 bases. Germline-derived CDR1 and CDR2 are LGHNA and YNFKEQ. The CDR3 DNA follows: TGTGCCAGCAGCCAAGTCGACAGGGGGCAAGAGACCCAGTACTTC. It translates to CASSQVDRGQETQYF.

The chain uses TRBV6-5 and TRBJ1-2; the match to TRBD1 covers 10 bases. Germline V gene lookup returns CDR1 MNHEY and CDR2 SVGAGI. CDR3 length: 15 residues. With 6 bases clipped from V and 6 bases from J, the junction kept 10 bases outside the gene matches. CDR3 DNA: TGTGCCAGCAGACGTCCCGGGACAGGGGAGGATGGCTACACCTTC. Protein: CASRRPGTGEDGYTF.

Here the CDR3 reads CASSQDTVHSDTQYF. DNA of the CDR3: TGCGCCAGCAGCCAGGACACCGTGCATTCAGATACGCAGTATTTT. The V call is TRBV4-3, the J call TRBJ2-3; perhaps TRBD1 as D (5 bases). Trimming removed 3 bases from V and 4 bases from J, with 14 bases in between. This CDR3 has 15 amino acids. Germline loops: CDR1 LGHNA, CDR2 YSLEER.

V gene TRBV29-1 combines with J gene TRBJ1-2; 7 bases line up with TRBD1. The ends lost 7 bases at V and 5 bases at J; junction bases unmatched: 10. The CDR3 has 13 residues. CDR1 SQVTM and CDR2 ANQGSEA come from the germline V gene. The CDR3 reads CSALGTAVYGYTF. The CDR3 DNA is TGCAGCGCCCTCGGGACAGCAGTTTATGGCTACACCTTC.

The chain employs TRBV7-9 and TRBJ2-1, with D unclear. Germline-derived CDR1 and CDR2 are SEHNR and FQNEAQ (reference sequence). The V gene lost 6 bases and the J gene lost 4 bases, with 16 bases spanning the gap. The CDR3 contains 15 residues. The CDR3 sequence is CASRHGLNVYNEQFF. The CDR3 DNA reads TGTGCCAGCAGACACGGGCTTAACGTTTACAATGAGCAGTTCTTC.

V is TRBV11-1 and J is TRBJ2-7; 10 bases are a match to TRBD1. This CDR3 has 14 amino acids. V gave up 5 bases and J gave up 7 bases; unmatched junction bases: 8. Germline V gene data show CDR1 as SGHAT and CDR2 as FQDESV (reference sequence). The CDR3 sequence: CASSHGTGVREQYF. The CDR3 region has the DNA TGTGCCAGCAGCCACGGGACAGGGGTCAGGGAGCAGTACTTC.

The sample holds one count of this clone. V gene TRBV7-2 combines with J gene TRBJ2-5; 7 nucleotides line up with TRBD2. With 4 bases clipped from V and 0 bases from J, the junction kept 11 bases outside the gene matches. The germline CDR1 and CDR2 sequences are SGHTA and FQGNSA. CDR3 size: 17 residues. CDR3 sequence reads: CASSYEGLAEHQETQYF. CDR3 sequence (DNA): TGTGCCAGCAGCTATGAGGGGCTAGCGGAACACCAAGAGACCCAGTACTTC.

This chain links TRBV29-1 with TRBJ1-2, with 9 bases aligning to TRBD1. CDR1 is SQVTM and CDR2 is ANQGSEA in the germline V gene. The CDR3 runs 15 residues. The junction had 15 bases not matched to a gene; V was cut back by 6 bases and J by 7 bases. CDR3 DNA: TGCAGCGTGGCGGACACACAGGGGGCGATGCGTGGCTACACCTTC. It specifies CSVADTQGAMRGYTF.

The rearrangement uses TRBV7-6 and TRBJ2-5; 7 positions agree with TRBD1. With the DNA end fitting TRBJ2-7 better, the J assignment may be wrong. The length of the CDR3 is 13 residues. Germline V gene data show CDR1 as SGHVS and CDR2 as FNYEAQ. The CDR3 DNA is TGTGCCAGCGCTATAGGGACAGCCAACGAGCAGTACTTC. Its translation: CASAIGTANEQYF.

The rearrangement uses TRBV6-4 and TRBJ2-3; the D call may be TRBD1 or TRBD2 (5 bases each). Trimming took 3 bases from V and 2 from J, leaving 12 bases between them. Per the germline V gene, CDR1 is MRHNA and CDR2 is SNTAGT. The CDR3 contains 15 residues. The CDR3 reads CASSEGRDHTDTQYF. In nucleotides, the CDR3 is TGTGCCAGCAGTGAAGGCCGGGACCACACAGATACGCAGTATTTT.

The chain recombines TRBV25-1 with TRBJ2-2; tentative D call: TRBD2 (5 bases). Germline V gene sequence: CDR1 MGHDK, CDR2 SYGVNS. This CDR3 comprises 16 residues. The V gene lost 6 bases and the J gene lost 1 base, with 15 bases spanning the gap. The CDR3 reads CASREATLGNTGELFF. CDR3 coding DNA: TGTGCCAGCAGGGAAGCCACACTAGGGAACACCGGGGAGCTGTTTTTT.

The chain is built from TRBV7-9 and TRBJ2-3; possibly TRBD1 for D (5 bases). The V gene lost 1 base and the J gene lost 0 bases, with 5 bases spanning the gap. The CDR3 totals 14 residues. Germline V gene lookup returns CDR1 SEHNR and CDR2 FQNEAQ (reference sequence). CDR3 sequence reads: CASSLEGSTDTQYF. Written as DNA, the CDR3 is TGTGCCAGCAGCTTAGAGGGGAGCACAGATACGCAGTATTTT.

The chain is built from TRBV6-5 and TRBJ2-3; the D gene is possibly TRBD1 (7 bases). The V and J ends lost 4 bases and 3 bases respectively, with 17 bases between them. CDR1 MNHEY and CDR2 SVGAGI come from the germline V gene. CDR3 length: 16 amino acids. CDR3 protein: CASSSERRDRTDTQYF. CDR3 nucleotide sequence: TGTGCCAGCAGTTCGGAAAGGCGGGACAGAACAGATACGCAGTATTTT.